These 19 T cell receptor beta chains originate from one sample sequenced in a study of metastatic and nonmetastatic thyroid tumors. Each patient went into thyroid surgery without having received any treatment. TCRdb re-processed the PCR reads through MiXCR. The table includes some 13,000 clones, just over 25% detected once. Sequenced: tumor tissue. Every receptor here comes from a female donor with papillary thyroid cancer or a benign thyroid nodule (not recorded which). Some clones in this sample may be carry-over from other donors' samples.

This clone was detected only a few times. The chain links TRBV28 to TRBJ2-5; the match to TRBD2 covers 7 bases. This CDR3 region has 14 residues. In germline, CDR1 is MDHEN, CDR2 SYDVKM. The trim removed 5 bases at V and 5 bases at J, leaving 8 bases unmatched. Written as DNA, the CDR3 is TGTGCCAGCAGTCTGACTAGCTGGAGTGAGACCCAGTACTTC. Protein: CASSLTSWSETQYF. The full variable domain, its missing parts supplied by reference TRBV28 and TRBJ2-5, is DVKVTQSSRYLVKRTGEKVFLECVQDMDHENMFWYRQDPGLGLRLIYFSYDVKMKEKGDIPEGYSVSREKKERFSLILESASTNQTSMYLCASSLTSWSETQYFGPGTRLLVL.

This clone was counted only a few times. The chain combines TRBV28 with TRBJ1-1; a weak D match, TRBD1 (5 bases). The germline V gene encodes CDR1 MDHEN and CDR2 SYDVKM. Deletions cut 4 bases from V and 1 base from J, with 16 bases between. This CDR3 has 16 residues. CDR3 sequence: CASSSCQGLWNTEAFF. The CDR3 DNA reads TGTGCCAGCAGTTCCTGCCAGGGCCTTTGGAACACTGAAGCTTTCTTT.

By frequency in the sample, this clone is medium-sized. This chain links TRBV28 with TRBJ1-6, with TRBD1 as a possible D gene (5 bases). V dropped 6 bases and J dropped 6 bases, with 18 bases sitting between them. CDR3 size: 16 residues. Germline lookup yields CDR1 MDHEN and CDR2 SYDVKM. CDR3 residues: CASSSGGGRVNSPLHF. For the CDR3, the DNA is TGTGCCAGCAGCTCCGGTGGTGGCAGGGTTAATTCACCCCTCCACTTT.

This clone was observed at least ten times. This chain uses TRBV9 with TRBJ2-5; 7 bases map to TRBD2. This CDR3 comprises 15 residues. V was clipped by 0 bases and J by 5 bases; unmatched bases: 7. The germline gives CDR1 SGDLS, CDR2 YYNGEE. The CDR3 nucleotides read TGTGCCAGCAGCGTAGGGGGGAGGGCCGAGGAGACCCAGTACTTC. This translates into CASSVGGRAEETQYF.

The chain couples TRBV20-1 to TRBJ2-7; TRBD1 agrees at 11 bases. There are 18 residues in the CDR3. The junction had 15 bases not matched to a gene; V was cut back by 1 base and J by 4 bases. Germline V gene sequence: CDR1 DFQATT, CDR2 SNEGSKA (reference sequence). CDR3 DNA: TGCAGTGCTAGAGCTTGGACAGGGGGCTTCCCGTTCTGGTACGAGCAGTACTTC. Translation: CSARAWTGGFPFWYEQYF.

This clone was observed at least ten times. The chain employs TRBV19 and TRBJ2-1, with TRBD2 identical over 9 bases. The V gene's germline CDR1 is LNHDA and CDR2 SQIVND (reference sequence). This CDR3 spans 16 amino acids. With V trimmed by 3 bases and J by 3 bases, 6 bases remained unmatched. CDR3 loop: CASSIASAGGYNEQFF. The DNA of the CDR3 is TGTGCCAGTAGTATTGCTTCAGCGGGAGGCTACAATGAGCAGTTCTTC.

This clone was seen at least ten times. This sequence joins TRBV30 and TRBJ2-2; 10 positions match TRBD2. V shed 1 base, J shed 5 bases, and the junction held 4 bases outside the gene matches. Germline V lookup: CDR1 GTSNPN, CDR2 SVGIG (reference sequence). The CDR3 runs 15 residues. Written as DNA, the CDR3 is TGTGCCTGGAGTGAGCTAGCGGGAGATACCGGGGAGCTGTTTTTT. As protein: CAWSELAGDTGELFF.

This clone is categorized as medium-sized. The chain combines TRBV24-1 with TRBJ2-1; 10 bases fit TRBD2. CDR1 is KGHDR, CDR2 SFDVKD, per germline. The CDR3 spans 15 residues. V gave up 7 bases and J gave up 7 bases; unmatched junction bases: 9. The CDR3 DNA sequence: TGTGCCACCAGCTCCGGGACTAGCGTTAGGAATGAGCAGTTCTTC. It yields the protein CATSSGTSVRNEQFF.

This clone appeared a few times. At one of its ends the junction is not consistent with the germline gene, which may arise from a read error. The CDR3 sequence is CASSPRWDYVYTF. CDR3 sequence (DNA): TGTGCCAGTAGTCCCCGGTGGGACTATGTCTACACCTTC. V usage is TRBV28 and J usage is TRBJ1-2, with D maybe TRBD1 (5 bases). Germline V gives CDR1 MDHEN, CDR2 SYDVKM. This CDR3 region has 13 residues.

This clone was recorded at least ten times. The chain combines TRBV20-1 with TRBJ2-1, with 10 bases lining up with TRBD2. The CDR3 is 16 amino acids. The V segment lost 1 base and the J segment 1 base; nucleotides outside the gene matches: 4. CDR1 DFQATT and CDR2 SNEGSKA come from the germline V gene (reference sequence). The CDR3 coding sequence is TGCAGTGCTAGAGTTGCTAGCGGGAGTTCCTACAATGAGCAGTTCTTC. It encodes CSARVASGSSYNEQFF.

This clone was found a few times. The CDR3 DNA reads TGTGCCAGCAATAACCTGTACGAGCAGTACTTC. Residues: CASNNLYEQYF. The rearrangement joins TRBV28 to TRBJ2-7, with unresolved D. This CDR3 contains 11 residues. Germline values: CDR1 MDHEN, CDR2 SYDVKM. V dropped 7 bases and J dropped 4 bases, with 8 bases sitting between them.

The V gene is TRBV20-1, the J gene TRBJ2-1; 8 bases align to TRBD2. J was trimmed by 0 bases and V by 3 bases; bases with no gene match: 7. Germline values: CDR1 DFQATT, CDR2 SNEGSKA (reference sequence). The CDR3 length is 16 residues. CDR3 loop: CSARVLSGSSYNEQFF. The CDR3 coding sequence is TGCAGTGCTAGGGTCCTAAGCGGGAGCTCCTACAATGAGCAGTTCTTC.

This clone is labeled as medium-sized (0.01 to 0.1%). This chain links TRBV4-1 with TRBJ2-1, with TRBD1 matching 9 bases. The CDR3 sequence is 19 residues long. Looked up from germline, CDR1 is MGHRA and CDR2 is YSYEKL. V dropped 4 bases and J dropped 7; count of bases not matched to a gene: 20. In DNA, the CDR3 is TGCGCCAGCAGCCGCAGGGAAAATACCGGGACAGGGTTTTTGAATGAGCAGTTCTTC. Protein sequence: CASSRRENTGTGFLNEQFF.

This clone is medium-sized within its sample. This chain connects TRBV4-1 to TRBJ1-2; possibly TRBD1 for D (5 bases). Trimming left V 1 base short and J 4 bases short, with 16 bases between. The CDR3 extends over 16 amino acids. Germline loops: CDR1 MGHRA, CDR2 YSYEKL. CDR3 sequence reads: CASSQGQTRTTYGYTF. The CDR3 DNA follows: TGCGCCAGCAGCCAAGGACAAACCCGGACAACCTATGGCTACACCTTC.

This clone was detected only a few times. One end of the junction varies from germline; a read error may be responsible. The V gene is TRBV2, the J gene TRBJ2-1, with D maybe TRBD2 (6 bases). This CDR3 has 15 amino acids. Germline V gene sequence: CDR1 SNHLY, CDR2 FYNNEI. The chain's CDR3 is CASSVEEGGTGEQFF. Here the CDR3 DNA reads TGTGCCAGCAGTGTCGAAGAGGGAGGAACCGGTGAGCAATTCTTC.

This clone was seen a few times. The junction differs from germline at one of its ends, possibly a read error. The CDR3 DNA is TGTGCCAGCAGCTCCTACAGTTACGAGCAATACTTC. Protein: CASSSYSYEQYF. The chain combines TRBV7-9 with TRBJ2-7, with no clear D. The CDR3 is 12 residues long. Germline V gene lookup returns CDR1 SEHNR and CDR2 FQNEAQ (reference sequence). The full variable domain, its missing parts supplied by reference TRBV7-9 and TRBJ2-7, is DTGVSQNPRHKITKRGQNVTFRCDPISEHNRLYWYRQTLGQGPEFLTYFQNEAQLEKSRLLSDRFSAERPKGSFSTLEIQRTEQGDSAMYLCASSSYSYEQYFGPGTRLTVT.

This clone was detected ten times or more. The chain carries TRBV9 and TRBJ2-5; D may correspond to TRBD1 or TRBD2 (5 bases each). Per germline, CDR1 SGDLS and CDR2 YYNGEE. CDR3 length equals 15 residues. The V gene lost 0 bases and the J gene lost 5 bases, with 14 bases spanning the gap. The CDR3 here is CASSVAPGPRETQYF. CDR3 in DNA: TGTGCCAGCAGCGTAGCTCCGGGGCCTCGGGAGACCCAGTACTTC. The full variable domain, completed using reference TRBV9 and TRBJ2-5, is DSGVTQTPKHLITATGQRVTLRCSPRSGDLSVYWYQQSLDQGLQFLIQYYNGEERAKGNILERFSAQQFPDLHSELNLSSLELGDSALYFCASSVAPGPRETQYFGPGTRLLVL.

By sample share, this clone is medium-sized. The chain carries TRBV2 and TRBJ2-7; D remains ambiguous. In germline, CDR1 is SNHLY, CDR2 FYNNEI. The CDR3 has 11 amino acids. V was trimmed by 4 bases and J by 4 bases, leaving 5 bases between them. The CDR3 sequence: CASSAWYEQYF. The CDR3 DNA reads TGTGCCAGCAGTGCCTGGTACGAGCAGTACTTC. Using reference TRBV2 and TRBJ2-7 for the parts outside the CDR3, the full variable domain is EPEVTQTPSHQVTQMGQEVILRCVPISNHLYFYWYRQILGQKVEFLVSFYNNEISEKSEIFDDQFSVERPDGSNFTLKIRSTKLEDSAMYFCASSAWYEQYFGPGTRLTVT.

This clone was observed at least ten times. The rearrangement joins TRBV20-1 to TRBJ1-1; D remains ambiguous. V lost 1 base, J lost 4 bases, and 10 bases lay in between. The germline V gene encodes CDR1 DFQATT and CDR2 SNEGSKA (reference sequence). This CDR3 is built from 13 residues. As DNA, the CDR3 is TGCAGTGCTAGAGGAGGAAAGGTCACTGAAGCTTTCTTT. Protein sequence: CSARGGKVTEAFF.